The 9 T cell receptor beta chains below all came from one sample that was sequenced in a study of metastatic and nonmetastatic thyroid tumors (dated by TCRdb to 2020 to 2022). The library was built by means of PCR. Sequencing took place on an Illumina HiSeq 4000. TCRdb redid the processing of the public reads, applying fastp at Q25 and MiXCR, and retained in-frame beta chains. For this sample the table gives around 50,000 clones, of which under 30% were detected only once. The ten top clones hold 15% to 20% of the sample. No treatment had been received by any patient before thyroid surgery. Sequencing was carried out using blood. The receptor source for this set is a female donor with papillary thyroid cancer or a benign thyroid nodule (not recorded which). Some clones in this sample may be carry-over from other donors' samples.

This clone appeared a few times. The chain recombines TRBV6-2 or TRBV6-3 with TRBJ1-1, with no clear D. The CDR3 is 15 residues long. Germline loops: CDR1 MNHEY, CDR2 SVGEGT. V was trimmed by 0 bases and J by 1 base, leaving 9 bases between them. The CDR3 bases are TGTGCCAGCAGTTACTCGGTCGGATCGAACACTGAAGCTTTCTTT. Its protein product is CASSYSVGSNTEAFF.

The genes are TRBV9 and TRBJ2-5, with a weak D call TRBD1 (6 bases). The germline gives CDR1 SGDLS, CDR2 YYNGEE. The CDR3 runs 14 residues. Deletions cut 3 bases from V and 5 bases from J, with 14 bases between. The chain's CDR3 is CASSGVQGGETQYF. The DNA for the CDR3 is TGTGCCAGCAGCGGCGTACAGGGTGGGGAGACCCAGTACTTC.

This clone was recorded at least ten times. This chain uses TRBV6-6 with TRBJ1-2; the D is unclear. CDR1 and CDR2 (germline): MNHNY, SVGAGI (reference sequence). Trimming took 1 base from V and 8 from J, leaving 17 bases between them. This CDR3 spans 15 amino acids. CDR3 protein: CASSYWRDFTDGYTF. The CDR3 DNA follows: TGTGCCAGCAGTTACTGGAGGGATTTTACGGACGGCTACACCTTC.

This clone showed up just a few times. The genes are TRBV2 and TRBJ2-5; the match to TRBD1 covers 9 bases. With V trimmed by 3 bases and J by 4 bases, 6 bases remained unmatched. The CDR3 covers 15 residues. CDR1 SNHLY and CDR2 FYNNEI come from the germline V gene. The CDR3, as DNA: TGTGCCAGCAGTGACTCGGACAGGGGTGGAGAGACCCAGTACTTC. Protein sequence: CASSDSDRGGETQYF.

This clone was detected ten times or more. The J gene is TRBJ2-3, the V gene TRBV12-3 or TRBV12-4; no clear D gene. V gave up 1 base and J gave up 4 bases, with 6 bases separating them. CDR3 size: 13 residues. CDR3 loop: CASSLGISDTQYF. Here the CDR3 DNA reads TGTGCCAGCAGTTTAGGAATATCAGATACGCAGTATTTT.

The chain has TRBV19 and TRBJ1-2; 7 bases are shared with TRBD1. Germline V gene lookup returns CDR1 LNHDA and CDR2 SQIVND (reference sequence). CDR3 length: 15 residues. The junction had 11 bases not matched to a gene; V was cut back by 7 bases and J by 3 bases. The CDR3 is CASKRMGQGDYGYTF. The CDR3 DNA follows: TGTGCCAGTAAAAGGATGGGGCAGGGGGACTATGGCTACACCTTC.

This clone was recorded many times. The V and J genes are TRBV6-1 and TRBJ1-2, with D uncertain. The CDR3 length is 14 residues. Trimming removed 6 bases from V and 7 bases from J, with 18 bases in between. Per germline, CDR1 MNHNS and CDR2 SASEGT. The CDR3 spells CASSFRQASGGYTF. In DNA, the CDR3 is TGTGCCAGCAGCTTTCGACAAGCCTCGGGTGGCTACACCTTC.

The V and J genes are TRBV11-2 and TRBJ1-1, with TRBD1 as a possible D gene (6 bases). Germline CDR1 and CDR2: SGHAT and FQNNGV. The CDR3 length is 17 residues. Trimming cost V 0 bases and J 3 bases, with 17 bases left between them. In nucleotides, the CDR3 is TGTGCCAGCAGCTTAGAGGCGTGGGCAGGGGCGGACACTGAAGCTTTCTTT. This translates into CASSLEAWAGADTEAFF.

The V call is TRBV9, the J call TRBJ2-2; tentative D call: TRBD1 (5 bases). V was cut by 5 bases and J by 3 bases, with 11 bases left in between. The germline gives CDR1 SGDLS, CDR2 YYNGEE. The CDR3 length is 14 residues. This CDR3 reads CASRAGADTGELFF. Here the CDR3 DNA reads TGTGCCAGCAGGGCTGGGGCTGACACCGGGGAGCTGTTTTTT.